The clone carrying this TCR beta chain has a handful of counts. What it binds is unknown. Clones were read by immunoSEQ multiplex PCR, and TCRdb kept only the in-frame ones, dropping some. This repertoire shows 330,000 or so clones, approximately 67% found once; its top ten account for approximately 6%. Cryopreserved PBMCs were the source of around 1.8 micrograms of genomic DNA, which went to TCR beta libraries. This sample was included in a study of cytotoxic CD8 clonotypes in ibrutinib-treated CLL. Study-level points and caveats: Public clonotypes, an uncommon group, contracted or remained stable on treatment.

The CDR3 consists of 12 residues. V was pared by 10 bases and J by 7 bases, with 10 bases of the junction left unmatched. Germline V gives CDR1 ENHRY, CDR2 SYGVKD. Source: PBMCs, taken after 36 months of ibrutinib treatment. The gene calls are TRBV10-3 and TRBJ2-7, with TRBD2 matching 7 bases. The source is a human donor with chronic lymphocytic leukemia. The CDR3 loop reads CATGLVLWEQYF. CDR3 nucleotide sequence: TGTGCCACCGGACTAGTTCTATGGGAGCAGTACTTC.